The 26 T cell receptor beta chains below all came from one sample that was sequenced in a study of beta chain features in type 1 diabetes. Notes on the study in general: Shorter TCRB CDR3s, moderately but significantly so, marked every one of the four CD4+ subsets in Type 1 diabetes patients.

The antigens of these receptors remain unknown. The whole isolated RNA underwent reverse transcription, so sequencing captured expressed TCRB transcripts. The assay was immunoSEQ multiplex PCR, and TCRdb's table has in-frame clones only and misses some. The sample shows 160,000 or so clones, approximately 9.1% of them seen only once. Source material: central memory CD4+ T cells from blood. The receptors derive from a young woman with type 1 diabetes.

V is TRBV7-3 and J is TRBJ2-2; TRBD1 matches at 7 bases. V lost 2 bases to trimming and J lost 5 bases; unmatched junction nucleotides: 2. Germline CDR1 reads SGHTA; CDR2 reads FQGTGA. There are 14 residues in the CDR3. DNA for the CDR3: TGTGCCAGCAGCTTAGGACAGGAAACCGGGGAGCTGTTTTTT. It is translated as CASSLGQETGELFF.

Only a few counts were recorded for this clone. The chain recombines TRBV14 with TRBJ1-5; TRBD1 matches 7 bases. This CDR3 contains 14 residues. With V trimmed by 1 base and J by 5 bases, 2 bases remained unmatched. Germline V gives CDR1 SGHDN, CDR2 FVKESK. The CDR3 loop reads CASSQGGTDQPQHF. The CDR3 nucleotides are TGTGCCAGCAGCCAAGGTGGGACAGATCAGCCCCAGCATTTT.

This clone showed up just a few times. The chain joins TRBV30 to TRBJ2-5; a possible D gene is TRBD1 (6 bases). In germline, CDR1 is GTSNPN, CDR2 SVGIG (reference sequence). The CDR3 runs 16 residues. Trimming pared 7 bases from V and 5 bases from J, leaving 26 bases between. CDR3 residues: CASTPAGVNSMETQYF. The CDR3 DNA reads TGTGCCTCTACCCCCGCAGGGGTCAACTCCATGGAGACCCAGTACTTC.

This clone was observed a handful of times. The chain is built from TRBV2 and TRBJ1-5; tentative D call: TRBD1 (5 bases). The V end lost 7 bases, the J end lost 5 bases, and 18 bases lay between the germline ends. Germline CDR1 is SNHLY and CDR2 is FYNNEI. The CDR3 is 15 amino acids. CDR3 sequence: CASNHWGTGDQPQHF. CDR3 in DNA: TGTGCCAGCAACCACTGGGGGACGGGAGATCAGCCCCAGCATTTT.

The chain couples TRBV28 to TRBJ2-1; D is undetermined. Germline V gene data show CDR1 as MDHEN and CDR2 as SYDVKM. The CDR3 runs 15 residues. Trimming removed 1 base at V and 6 bases at J, with 13 bases between. CDR3 amino acids: CASSLSADLGNEQFF. CDR3 nucleotide sequence: TGTGCCAGCAGTTTATCGGCGGATTTAGGCAATGAGCAGTTCTTC.

V is TRBV5-1 and J is TRBJ2-7; D perhaps matches TRBD1 (6 bases). Germline V gene sequence: CDR1 SGHRS, CDR2 YFSETQ. This CDR3 comprises 13 residues. Trimming removed 2 bases at V and 3 bases at J, with 9 bases between. The CDR3 DNA reads TGCGCCAGCAGCTTCGGACAGCTCTACGAGCAGTACTTC. The encoded protein is CASSFGQLYEQYF. Looking up the rest from reference TRBV5-1 and TRBJ2-7 gives the full variable domain: KAGVTQTPRYLIKTRGQQVTLSCSPISGHRSVSWYQQTPGQGLQFLFEYFSETQRNKGNFPGRFSGRQFSNSRSEMNVSTLELGDSALYLCASSFGQLYEQYFGPGTRLTVT.

This clone has ten or more counts. The rearrangement links TRBV7-9 to TRBJ2-1; TRBD2 matches 8 bases. Germline CDR1 and CDR2: SEHNR and FQNEAQ (reference sequence). CDR3 length: 16 residues. Trimming at V came to 2 bases and at J to 7 bases, leaving 10 bases not matched to a gene. The CDR3 sequence is CASSLSLAGSNNEQFF. In DNA, the CDR3 is TGTGCCAGCAGCTTAAGCCTAGCGGGTAGTAATAATGAGCAGTTCTTC. Combining the CDR3 with reference TRBV7-9 and TRBJ2-1 gives the whole variable domain DTGVSQNPRHKITKRGQNVTFRCDPISEHNRLYWYRQTLGQGPEFLTYFQNEAQLEKSRLLSDRFSAERPKGSFSTLEIQRTEQGDSAMYLCASSLSLAGSNNEQFFGPGTRLTVL.

This clone was found a few times. J is TRBJ2-5 and V is TRBV7-3; 9 bases are shared with TRBD1. CDR1 is SGHTA, CDR2 FQGTGA, per germline. V was clipped by 5 bases and J by 5 bases; unmatched bases: 9. The CDR3 has 15 amino acids. CDR3 sequence reads: CASSNTGTGPETQYF. CDR3 nucleotides: TGTGCCAGCAGCAACACCGGGACAGGGCCGGAGACCCAGTACTTC.

V is TRBV5-5 and J is TRBJ2-3, with D unresolved. V lost 5 bases and J lost 0, with 19 bases in between. CDR1 is SGHKS and CDR2 is YYEKEE in the germline V gene (reference sequence). The CDR3 totals 17 residues. This chain's CDR3 is CASSRLWSSYSTDTQYF. The CDR3 nucleotides read TGTGCCAGCAGTCGTCTGTGGAGCAGCTATAGCACAGATACGCAGTATTTT. Looking up the rest from reference TRBV5-5 and TRBJ2-3 gives the full variable domain: DAGVTQSPTHLIKTRGQQVTLRCSPISGHKSVSWYQQVLGQGPQFIFQYYEKEERGRGNFPDRFSARQFPNYSSELNVNALLLGDSALYLCASSRLWSSYSTDTQYFGPGTRLTVL.

This clone was found a few times. This chain uses TRBV4-1 with TRBJ1-2, with D uncertain. V was cut by 5 bases and J by 8 bases, with 18 bases left in between. CDR3 size: 14 residues. Per germline, CDR1 MGHRA and CDR2 YSYEKL. The CDR3 DNA is TGCGCCAGCAGCGGGTTTCAGCGGGTGGCGGGCTACACCTTC. Translation gives CASSGFQRVAGYTF.

The CDR3 is CASNLDRGHGYTF. CDR3 bases: TGTGCCAGCAACTTGGACAGGGGTCATGGCTACACCTTC. The chain links TRBV2 to TRBJ1-2; 9 bases map to TRBD1. The V segment lost 7 bases and the J segment 6 bases; nucleotides outside the gene matches: 6. Germline CDR1 reads SNHLY; CDR2 reads FYNNEI. This CDR3 has 13 residues.

The chain employs TRBV6-1 and TRBJ2-3; 10 bases map to TRBD2. V lost 1 base to trimming and J lost 4 bases; unmatched junction nucleotides: 5. This CDR3 has 16 amino acids. Germline V gives CDR1 MNHNS, CDR2 SASEGT. CDR3 loop: CASSEGAGGPSDTQYF. CDR3 nucleotides: TGTGCCAGCAGTGAAGGAGCGGGAGGGCCTTCAGATACGCAGTATTTT.

This chain links TRBV30 with TRBJ1-2; D is undetermined. V was shortened by 2 bases and J by 0 bases, with 7 bases between the two germline ends. CDR1 is GTSNPN and CDR2 is SVGIG in the germline V gene (reference sequence). This CDR3 contains 13 residues. The CDR3: CAWSLSSNYGYTF. CDR3 DNA: TGTGCCTGGAGTCTAAGCTCTAACTATGGCTACACCTTC.

This clone was recorded a few times. The chain combines TRBV5-6 with TRBJ2-3, with D unclear. Between the trimmed V and J ends, which lost 4 bases and 6 bases, there was a span of 12 bases. The CDR3 covers 13 residues. Germline loops: CDR1 SGHDT, CDR2 YYEEEE. DNA of the CDR3: TGTGCCAGCAGCCCCGTCGTTGGCGATACGCAGTATTTT. Amino acids: CASSPVVGDTQYF.

A word on this clone: Other DNA sequences in the same sample also yield this CDR3. The genes are TRBV2 and TRBJ2-7; D is undetermined. V was pared by 5 bases and J by 0 bases, with 2 bases between. The germline V gene encodes CDR1 SNHLY and CDR2 FYNNEI. The CDR3 is 11 amino acids. CDR3 in amino acids: CASSYSYEQYF. The CDR3 nucleotides are TGTGCCAGCAGTTACTCCTACGAGCAGTACTTC.

The chain links TRBV6-5 to TRBJ2-3, with D possibly matching TRBD2 (6 bases). V was clipped by 6 bases and J by 3 bases, with 10 bases between them. The germline V gene has CDR1 MNHEY and CDR2 SVGAGI. The length of the CDR3 is 13 residues. The CDR3 bases are TGTGCCAGCAGCTTCGGGAGAACAGATACGCAGTATTTT. This gives the protein CASSFGRTDTQYF.

This clone was observed a few times. The chain employs TRBV5-1 and TRBJ1-2; TRBD1 agrees at 9 bases. V shed 4 bases, J shed 4 bases, and the junction held 5 bases outside the gene matches. Germline values: CDR1 SGHRS, CDR2 YFSETQ. CDR3 size: 14 residues. The CDR3 DNA follows: TGCGCCAGCAGCGTCGGGACAGGGTTCTATGGCTACACCTTC. Its translation: CASSVGTGFYGYTF.

This clone was detected only a few times. The rearrangement uses TRBV6-1 and TRBJ2-1; a possible D gene is TRBD2 (5 bases). Germline V gene sequence: CDR1 MNHNS, CDR2 SASEGT. V lost 3 bases and J 5 bases, leaving 11 bases between the germline ends. The CDR3 totals 14 residues. CDR3 in DNA: TGTGCCAGCAGTGACATGAGGGCCAACAATGAGCAGTTCTTC. Protein product: CASSDMRANNEQFF.

This clone has only a few counts. The gene calls are TRBV28 and TRBJ2-5, with D unclear. The CDR3 is 13 amino acids. Trimming took off 9 bases at V and 0 bases at J, with 11 bases between the two ends. Germline loops: CDR1 MDHEN, CDR2 SYDVKM. The CDR3 sequence is CASLQPDQETQYF. CDR3 sequence (DNA): TGTGCCAGTTTACAGCCGGACCAAGAGACCCAGTACTTC. Full variable domain (missing parts from reference TRBV28 and TRBJ2-5): DVKVTQSSRYLVKRTGEKVFLECVQDMDHENMFWYRQDPGLGLRLIYFSYDVKMKEKGDIPEGYSVSREKKERFSLILESASTNQTSMYLCASLQPDQETQYFGPGTRLLVL.

V is TRBV4-1 and J is TRBJ2-4; TRBD1 aligns across 7 bases. The V gene's germline CDR1 is MGHRA and CDR2 YSYEKL. The V segment lost 0 bases and the J segment 2 bases; nucleotides outside the gene matches: 10. The CDR3 totals 18 residues. The CDR3 loop is CASSQDTIGQAPKNIQYF. DNA of the CDR3: TGCGCCAGCAGCCAAGATACTATAGGACAGGCACCCAAAAACATTCAGTACTTC.

This chain joins TRBV9 and TRBJ2-3, with TRBD2 identical over 7 bases. Trimming cost V 3 bases and J 2 bases; bases outside gene matches: 9. Germline CDR1 reads SGDLS; CDR2 reads YYNGEE. The CDR3 sequence is 16 residues long. The CDR3 spells CASSAGPAGNTDTQYF. CDR3 bases: TGTGCCAGCAGCGCGGGACCAGCGGGGAACACAGATACGCAGTATTTT. Filled out from reference TRBV9 and TRBJ2-3, the complete variable domain reads DSGVTQTPKHLITATGQRVTLRCSPRSGDLSVYWYQQSLDQGLQFLIQYYNGEERAKGNILERFSAQQFPDLHSELNLSSLELGDSALYFCASSAGPAGNTDTQYFGPGTRLTVL.

The V and J genes are TRBV2 and TRBJ2-7; 11 nucleotides line up with TRBD1. Germline loops: CDR1 SNHLY, CDR2 FYNNEI. J was trimmed by 4 bases and V by 7 bases; bases with no gene match: 3. The CDR3 contains 13 residues. In nucleotides, the CDR3 is TGTGCCAGCACCGGGACAGGGGGTTACGAGCAGTACTTC. Its translation is CASTGTGGYEQYF.

This chain uses TRBV6-5 with TRBJ2-5, with 9 positions matching TRBD2. CDR1 MNHEY and CDR2 SVGAGI come from the germline V gene. After removal of 7 bases from V and 1 base from J, the junction contained 4 bases not matched to a gene. The CDR3 has 14 amino acids. In nucleotides, the CDR3 is TGTGCCAGCAAAAGACTAGCGGCCCAAGAGACCCAGTACTTC. Encoded protein: CASKRLAAQETQYF.

The chain combines TRBV4-1 with TRBJ2-7; the match to TRBD2 covers 12 bases. Germline V gives CDR1 MGHRA, CDR2 YSYEKL. This CDR3 is built from 14 residues. With V trimmed by 7 bases and J by 3 bases, 4 bases remained unmatched. CDR3 nucleotides: TGCGCCAGCATGCGGACTAGCGGGAACTACGAGCAGTACTTC. It translates to CASMRTSGNYEQYF.

The chain joins TRBV29-1 to TRBJ2-3, with D maybe TRBD2 (9 bases). The germline V gene has CDR1 SQVTM and CDR2 ANQGSEA. Trimming pared 4 bases from V and 5 bases from J, leaving 19 bases between. The CDR3 consists of 15 residues. Here the CDR3 DNA reads TGCAGCGTTGTAGGACAGGGACTAGCTTTAGATACGCAGTATTTT. This sequence encodes CSVVGQGLALDTQYF.

Details on this clone: Other nucleotide sequences from this sample produce the same CDR3. This chain links TRBV18 with TRBJ1-1, with D hard to call. In germline, CDR1 is KGHSH, CDR2 LQKENI. This CDR3 region has 14 residues. V was pared by 6 bases and J by 0 bases, with 11 bases between. The CDR3: CASSPVNMNTEAFF. The CDR3 DNA reads as TGTGCCAGCTCCCCAGTGAACATGAACACTGAAGCTTTCTTT.